This T cell receptor (beta chain) was sequenced during a study of CD8 T cells in Susac syndrome. Sequencing of TCR beta covered CD8+ and CD4+ T cells obtained from blood. Healthy donors, matched for age and sex, constituted the control group. It was with random hexamers that about 0.45 to 1 ug RNA was reverse transcribed. With immunoSEQ multiplex PCR, TCR beta CDR3 was amplified across 54 Vbeta and 13 Jbeta. TCRdb passed the immunoSEQ multiplex PCR reads through MiXCR, listing each CDR3 protein once. Here the sample spans roughly 130,000 distinct CDR3 sequences, over 90% being singletons. V was pared by 3 bases and J by 9 bases, with 11 bases between. Germline V CDR1 and CDR2: MDHEN, SYDVKM. The CDR3 has 12 residues.

V is TRBV28 and J is TRBJ2-5; D assignment may be TRBD1 or TRBD2 (6 bases each). The source of this sequence is a human donor in good health. The sequenced sample consisted of CD4+ T cells from PBMCs. The CDR3 bases are TGTGCCAGCAGTTTGCAGGGGAGGTCCCAGTACTTC. It encodes CASSLQGRSQYF.